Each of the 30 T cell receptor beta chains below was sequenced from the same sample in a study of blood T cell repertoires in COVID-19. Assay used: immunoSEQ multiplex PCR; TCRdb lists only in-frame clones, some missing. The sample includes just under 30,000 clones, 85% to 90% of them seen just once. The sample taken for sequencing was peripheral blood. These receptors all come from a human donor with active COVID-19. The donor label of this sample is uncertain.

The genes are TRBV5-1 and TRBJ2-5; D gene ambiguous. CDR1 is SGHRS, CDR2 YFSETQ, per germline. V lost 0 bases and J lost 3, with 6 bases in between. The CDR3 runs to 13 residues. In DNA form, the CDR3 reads TGCGCCAGCAGCTTGGCCTCTGAAGAGACCCAGTACTTC. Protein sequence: CASSLASEETQYF.

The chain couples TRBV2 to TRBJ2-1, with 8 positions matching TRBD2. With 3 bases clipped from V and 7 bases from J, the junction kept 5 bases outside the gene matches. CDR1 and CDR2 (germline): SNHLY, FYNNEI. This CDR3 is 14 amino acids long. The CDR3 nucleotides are TGTGCCAGCAGTGAGTTAGCGGGGACAAATGAGCAGTTCTTC. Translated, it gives CASSELAGTNEQFF.

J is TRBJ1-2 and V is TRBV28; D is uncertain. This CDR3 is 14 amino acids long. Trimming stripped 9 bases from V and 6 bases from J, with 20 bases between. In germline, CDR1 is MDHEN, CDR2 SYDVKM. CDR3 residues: CASTPPEGGNGYTF. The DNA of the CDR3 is TGTGCCAGTACCCCCCCGGAGGGTGGGAATGGCTACACCTTC.

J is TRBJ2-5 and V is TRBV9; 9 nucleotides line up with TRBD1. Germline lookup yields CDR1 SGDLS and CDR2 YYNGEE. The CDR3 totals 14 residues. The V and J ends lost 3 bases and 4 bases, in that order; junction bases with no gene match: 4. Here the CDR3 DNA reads TGTGCCAGCAGCGCCCGGACAGGGGTAGAGACCCAGTACTTC. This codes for CASSARTGVETQYF.

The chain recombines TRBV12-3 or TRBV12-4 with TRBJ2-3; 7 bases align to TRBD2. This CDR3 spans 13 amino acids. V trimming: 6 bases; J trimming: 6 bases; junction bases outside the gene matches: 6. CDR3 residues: CASRSGTNDTQYF. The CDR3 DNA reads TGTGCCAGCAGGTCCGGGACTAACGATACGCAGTATTTT.

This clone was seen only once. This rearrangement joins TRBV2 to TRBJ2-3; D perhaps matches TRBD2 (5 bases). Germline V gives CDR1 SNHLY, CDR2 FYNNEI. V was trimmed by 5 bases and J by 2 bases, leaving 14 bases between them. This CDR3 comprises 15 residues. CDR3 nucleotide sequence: TGTGCCAGCAGTCCTCGTACAGACTACACAGATACGCAGTATTTT. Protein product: CASSPRTDYTDTQYF. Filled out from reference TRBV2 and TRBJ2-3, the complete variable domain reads EPEVTQTPSHQVTQMGQEVILRCVPISNHLYFYWYRQILGQKVEFLVSFYNNEISEKSEIFDDQFSVERPDGSNFTLKIRSTKLEDSAMYFCASSPRTDYTDTQYFGPGTRLTVL.

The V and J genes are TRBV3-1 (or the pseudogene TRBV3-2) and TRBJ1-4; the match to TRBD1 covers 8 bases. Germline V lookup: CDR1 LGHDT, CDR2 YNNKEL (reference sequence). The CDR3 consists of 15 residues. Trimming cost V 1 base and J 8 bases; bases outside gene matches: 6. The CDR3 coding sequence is TGTGCCAGCAGCCAAGGGACAGGGTTAGAGGAAAAACTGTTTTTT. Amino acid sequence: CASSQGTGLEEKLFF.

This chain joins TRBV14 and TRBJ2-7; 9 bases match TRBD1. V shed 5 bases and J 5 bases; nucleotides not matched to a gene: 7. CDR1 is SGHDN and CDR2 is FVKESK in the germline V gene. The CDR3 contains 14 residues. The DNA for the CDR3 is TGTGCCAGCAGCTTCGGACAGGGGAGGAACGAGCAGTACTTC. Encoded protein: CASSFGQGRNEQYF. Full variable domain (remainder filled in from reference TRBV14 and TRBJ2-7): EAGVTQFPSHSVIEKGQTVTLRCDPISGHDNLYWYRRVMGKEIKFLLHFVKESKQDESGMPNNRFLAERTGGTYSTLKVQPAELEDSGVYFCASSFGQGRNEQYFGPGTRLTVT.

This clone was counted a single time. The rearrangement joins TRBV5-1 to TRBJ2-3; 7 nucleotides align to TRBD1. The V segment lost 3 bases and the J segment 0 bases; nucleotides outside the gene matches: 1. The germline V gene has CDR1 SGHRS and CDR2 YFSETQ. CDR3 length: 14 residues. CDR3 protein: CASSWDRSTDTQYF. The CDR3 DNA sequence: TGCGCCAGCAGCTGGGACAGAAGCACAGATACGCAGTATTTT.

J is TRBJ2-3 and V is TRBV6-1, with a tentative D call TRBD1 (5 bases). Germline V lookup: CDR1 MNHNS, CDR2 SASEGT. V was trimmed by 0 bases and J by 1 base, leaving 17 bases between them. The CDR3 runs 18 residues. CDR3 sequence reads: CASSEALPRVGGTDTQYF. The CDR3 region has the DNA TGTGCCAGCAGTGAAGCGCTTCCCAGGGTGGGCGGCACAGATACGCAGTATTTT.

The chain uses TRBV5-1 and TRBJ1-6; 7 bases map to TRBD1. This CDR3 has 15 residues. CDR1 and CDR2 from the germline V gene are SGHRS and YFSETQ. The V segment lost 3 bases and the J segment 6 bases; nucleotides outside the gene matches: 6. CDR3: CASSSRQGGNSPLHF. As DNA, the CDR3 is TGCGCCAGCAGCTCCAGACAGGGCGGTAATTCACCCCTCCACTTT.

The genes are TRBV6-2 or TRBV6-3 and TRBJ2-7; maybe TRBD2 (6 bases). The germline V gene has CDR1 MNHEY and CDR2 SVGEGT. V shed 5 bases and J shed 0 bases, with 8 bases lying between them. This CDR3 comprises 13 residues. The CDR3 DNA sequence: TGTGCCAGCAGTCCGGACTACTCCTACGAGCAGTACTTC. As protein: CASSPDYSYEQYF.

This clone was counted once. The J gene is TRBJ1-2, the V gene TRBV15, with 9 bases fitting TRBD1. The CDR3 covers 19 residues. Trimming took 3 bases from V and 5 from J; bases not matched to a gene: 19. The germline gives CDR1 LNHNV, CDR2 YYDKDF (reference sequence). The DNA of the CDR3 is TGTGCCACCAGCAGCCCACGGGGTTTCCGAAGGACAGGGGTTTATGGCTACACCTTC. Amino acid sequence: CATSSPRGFRRTGVYGYTF.

The CDR3 sequence is CASRRQGAEEQYF. DNA for the CDR3: TGTGCCAGCAGGCGACAGGGGGCGGAGGAGCAGTACTTC. The chain combines TRBV28 with TRBJ2-7; 10 nucleotides match TRBD1. CDR1 and CDR2 (germline): MDHEN, SYDVKM. With 6 bases clipped from V and 7 bases from J, the junction kept 6 bases outside the gene matches. The CDR3 covers 13 residues.

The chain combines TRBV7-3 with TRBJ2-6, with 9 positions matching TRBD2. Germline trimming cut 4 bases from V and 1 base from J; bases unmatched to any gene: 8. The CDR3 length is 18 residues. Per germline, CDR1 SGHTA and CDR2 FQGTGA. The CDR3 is CASSSPSGDPSGANVLTF. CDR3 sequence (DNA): TGTGCCAGCAGCTCCCCTAGCGGGGATCCTTCTGGGGCCAACGTCCTGACTTTC. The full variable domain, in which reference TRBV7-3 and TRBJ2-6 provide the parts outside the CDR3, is GAGVSQTPSNKVTEKGKYVELRCDPISGHTALYWYRQSLGQGPEFLIYFQGTGAADDSGLPNDRFFAVRPEGSVSTLKIQRTERGDSAVYLCASSSPSGDPSGANVLTFGAGSRLTVL.

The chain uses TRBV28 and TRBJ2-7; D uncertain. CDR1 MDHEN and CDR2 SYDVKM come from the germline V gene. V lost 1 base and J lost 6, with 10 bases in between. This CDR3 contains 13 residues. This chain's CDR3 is CASSLFIHGEQYF. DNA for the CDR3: TGTGCCAGCAGTTTATTTATCCACGGCGAGCAGTACTTC.

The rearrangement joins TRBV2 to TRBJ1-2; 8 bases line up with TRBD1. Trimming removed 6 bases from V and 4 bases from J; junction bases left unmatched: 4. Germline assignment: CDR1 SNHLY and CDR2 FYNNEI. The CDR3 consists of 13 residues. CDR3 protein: CASRGTGFYGYTF. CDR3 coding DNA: TGTGCCAGCAGGGGGACAGGTTTCTATGGCTACACCTTC.

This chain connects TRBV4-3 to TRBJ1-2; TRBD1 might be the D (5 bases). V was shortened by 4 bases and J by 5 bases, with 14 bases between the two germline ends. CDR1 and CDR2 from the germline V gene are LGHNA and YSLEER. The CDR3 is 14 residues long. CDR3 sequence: CASSPDMGGYGYTF. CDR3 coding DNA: TGCGCCAGCAGCCCCGACATGGGGGGATATGGCTACACCTTC.

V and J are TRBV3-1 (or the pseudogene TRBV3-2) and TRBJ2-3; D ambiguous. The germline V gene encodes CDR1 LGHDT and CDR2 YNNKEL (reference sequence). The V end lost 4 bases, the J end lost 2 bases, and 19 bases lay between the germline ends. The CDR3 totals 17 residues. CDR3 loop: CASSLFPASEPTDTQYF. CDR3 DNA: TGTGCCAGCAGCCTCTTCCCAGCATCGGAGCCCACAGATACGCAGTATTTT.

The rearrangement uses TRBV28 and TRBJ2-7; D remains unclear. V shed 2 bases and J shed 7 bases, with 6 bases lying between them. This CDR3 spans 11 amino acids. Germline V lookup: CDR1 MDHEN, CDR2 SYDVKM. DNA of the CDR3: TGTGCCAGCAGTTTACGAGGAGAGCAGTACTTC. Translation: CASSLRGEQYF.

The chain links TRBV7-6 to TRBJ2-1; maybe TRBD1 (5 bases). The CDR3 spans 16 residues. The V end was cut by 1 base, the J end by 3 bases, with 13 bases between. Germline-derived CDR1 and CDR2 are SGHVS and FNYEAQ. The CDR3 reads CASSLVIGVGYNEQFF. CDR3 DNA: TGTGCCAGCAGCTTAGTTATAGGGGTGGGCTACAATGAGCAGTTCTTC.

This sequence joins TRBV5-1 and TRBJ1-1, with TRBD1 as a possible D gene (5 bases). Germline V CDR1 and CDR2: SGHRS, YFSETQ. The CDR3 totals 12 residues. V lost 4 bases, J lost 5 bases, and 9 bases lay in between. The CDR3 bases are TGCGCCAGCAGCACGACAGTTACTGAAGCTTTCTTT. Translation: CASSTTVTEAFF.

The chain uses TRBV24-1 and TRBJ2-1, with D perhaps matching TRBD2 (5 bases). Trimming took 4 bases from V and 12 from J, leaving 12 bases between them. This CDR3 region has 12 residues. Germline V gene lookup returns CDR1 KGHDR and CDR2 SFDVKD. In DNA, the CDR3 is TGTGCCACCAGTGAGGCGGGTCAGATGCAGTTCTTC. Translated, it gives CATSEAGQMQFF.

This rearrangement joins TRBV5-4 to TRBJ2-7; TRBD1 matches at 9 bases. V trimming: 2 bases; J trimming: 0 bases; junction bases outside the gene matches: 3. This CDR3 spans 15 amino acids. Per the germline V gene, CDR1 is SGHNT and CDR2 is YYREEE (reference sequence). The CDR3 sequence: CASSFGTGISYEQYF. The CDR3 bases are TGTGCCAGCAGCTTTGGGACAGGGATCTCCTACGAGCAGTACTTC.

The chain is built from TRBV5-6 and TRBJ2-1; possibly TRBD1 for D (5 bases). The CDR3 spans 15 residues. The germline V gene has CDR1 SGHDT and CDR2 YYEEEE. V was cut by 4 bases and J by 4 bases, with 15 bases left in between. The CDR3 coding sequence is TGTGCCAGCAGCCTAAGCTGGCCAGGGTACAATGAGCAGTTCTTC. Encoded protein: CASSLSWPGYNEQFF.

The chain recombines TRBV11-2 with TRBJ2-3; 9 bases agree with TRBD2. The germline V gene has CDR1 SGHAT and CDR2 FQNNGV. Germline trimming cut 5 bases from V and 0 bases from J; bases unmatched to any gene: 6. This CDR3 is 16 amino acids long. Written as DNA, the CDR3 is TGTGCCAGCAGCGTACGACTAGCGGCCAGCACAGATACGCAGTATTTT. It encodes CASSVRLAASTDTQYF.

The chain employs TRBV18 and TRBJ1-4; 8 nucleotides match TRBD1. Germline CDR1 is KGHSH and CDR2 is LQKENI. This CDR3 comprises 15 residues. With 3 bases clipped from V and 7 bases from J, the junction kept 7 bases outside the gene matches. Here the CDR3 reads CASSPETGGGEKLFF. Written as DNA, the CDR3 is TGTGCCAGCTCACCCGAAACAGGGGGAGGTGAAAAACTGTTTTTT.

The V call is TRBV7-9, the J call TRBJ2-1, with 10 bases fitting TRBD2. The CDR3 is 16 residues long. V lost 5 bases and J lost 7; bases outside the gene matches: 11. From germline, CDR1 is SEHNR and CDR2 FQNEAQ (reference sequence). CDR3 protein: CASSRWIGAGGNEQFF. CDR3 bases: TGTGCCAGCAGCCGCTGGATTGGAGCGGGAGGGAATGAGCAGTTCTTC.

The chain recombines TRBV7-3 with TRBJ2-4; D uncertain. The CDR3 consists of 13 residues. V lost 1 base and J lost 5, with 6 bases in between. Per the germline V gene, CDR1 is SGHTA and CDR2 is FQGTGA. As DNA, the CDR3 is TGTGCCAGCAGCTTAAATGAGGAAAACATTCAGTACTTC. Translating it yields CASSLNEENIQYF.

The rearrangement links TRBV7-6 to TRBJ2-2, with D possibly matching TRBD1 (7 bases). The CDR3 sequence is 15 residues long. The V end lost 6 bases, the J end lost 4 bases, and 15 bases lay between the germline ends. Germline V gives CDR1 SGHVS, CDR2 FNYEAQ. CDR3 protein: CASSYRGGGTGELFF. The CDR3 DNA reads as TGTGCCAGCAGTTACAGGGGAGGAGGCACCGGGGAGCTGTTTTTT.